What follows are 9 T cell receptor beta chains derived from one specimen sequenced in a study of OX40 agonist ivuxolimab in advanced cancers. The table came from immunoSEQ multiplex PCR; TCRdb's copy has only in-frame clones and leaves some out. The sample has about 100,000 clones; approximately 91% are singletons. The specimen comprised CD4+ or CD8+ T cells sorted from blood, sampled in a trial of the OX40 agonist ivuxolimab. The receptors were sampled from an adult with an advanced solid tumor such as melanoma, head and neck, liver or kidney cancer.

The V call is TRBV5-3, the J call TRBJ2-1; tentative D call: TRBD2 (6 bases). TRBV5-3 is marked as an open reading frame, function uncertain. The CDR3 has 15 residues. Trimming removed 5 bases at V and 6 bases at J, with 18 bases between. The DNA for the CDR3 is TGTGCCAGAAGGGTCACTAGCACGAACGGCAATGAGCAGTTCTTC. Amino acid sequence: CARRVTSTNGNEQFF.

This clone was observed a few times. The rearrangement uses TRBV5-4 and TRBJ1-1; 7 positions match TRBD1. Germline CDR1 and CDR2: SGHNT and YYREEE (reference sequence). The CDR3 contains 14 residues. V was pared by 5 bases and J by 3 bases, with 7 bases of the junction left unmatched. CDR3: CASSTGDGYTEAFF. The CDR3 DNA sequence: TGTGCCAGCAGTACAGGGGACGGGTACACTGAAGCTTTCTTT.

This clone was detected a few times. Other DNA sequences of this sample code for an identical CDR3. The chain carries TRBV6-5 and TRBJ2-3; no clear D gene. The CDR3 extends over 13 amino acids. Germline CDR1 and CDR2: MNHEY and SVGAGI. V was cut by 2 bases and J by 0 bases, with 3 bases left in between. The CDR3, as DNA: TGTGCCAGCAGTTACGGGAGCACAGATACGCAGTATTTT. This encodes CASSYGSTDTQYF.

This rearrangement joins TRBV6-1 to TRBJ2-1, with TRBD1 matching 10 bases. Germline lookup yields CDR1 MNHNS and CDR2 SASEGT. The junction had 9 bases not matched to a gene; V was cut back by 6 bases and J by 7 bases. The CDR3 extends over 15 amino acids. CDR3 protein: CASRETGGIGNEQFF. The CDR3 nucleotides are TGTGCCAGCAGGGAGACAGGGGGCATTGGTAATGAGCAGTTCTTC.

The V call is TRBV6-5, the J call TRBJ1-3; tentatively, D is TRBD1 (6 bases). The ends were cut back, 4 bases at V and 0 bases at J, with 13 bases in the middle. Germline V gene sequence: CDR1 MNHEY, CDR2 SVGAGI. The length of the CDR3 is 16 residues. CDR3 in DNA: TGTGCCAGCAGTTCCCTGGGGGCCCCCTCTGGAAACACCATATATTTT. Translating it yields CASSSLGAPSGNTIYF.

CDR3 residues: CSVEIQGLNTGELFF. The CDR3, as DNA: TGCAGCGTTGAAATACAGGGGCTGAACACCGGGGAGCTGTTTTTT. The chain joins TRBV29-1 to TRBJ2-2, with TRBD1 matching 7 bases. CDR1 and CDR2 from the germline V gene are SQVTM and ANQGSEA. This CDR3 is 15 amino acids long. With 2 bases clipped from V and 1 base from J, the junction kept 4 bases outside the gene matches.

The chain has TRBV2 and TRBJ2-7; 8 nucleotides line up with TRBD1. The CDR3 consists of 12 residues. In germline, CDR1 is SNHLY, CDR2 FYNNEI. After removal of 11 bases from V and 4 bases from J, the junction contained 7 bases not matched to a gene. The CDR3 bases are TGTGCCGGCTCAGGGGGCCTTTACGAGCAGTACTTC. Translation: CAGSGGLYEQYF. Using reference TRBV2 and TRBJ2-7 for the parts outside the CDR3, the full variable domain is EPEVTQTPSHQVTQMGQEVILRCVPISNHLYFYWYRQILGQKVEFLVSFYNNEISEKSEIFDDQFSVERPDGSNFTLKIRSTKLEDSAMYFCAGSGGLYEQYFGPGTRLTVT.

The chain is built from TRBV7-3 and TRBJ1-6; D is ambiguous. V dropped 5 bases and J dropped 9 bases, with 14 bases sitting between them. The CDR3 runs to 14 residues. Germline V gene lookup returns CDR1 SGHTA and CDR2 FQGTGA. Here the CDR3 reads CASSLRTVSSPLHF. The CDR3 region has the DNA TGTGCCAGCAGCCTCCGGACCGTATCTTCACCCCTCCACTTT. Together with reference TRBV7-3 and TRBJ1-6, the CDR3 gives the full variable domain: GAGVSQTPSNKVTEKGKYVELRCDPISGHTALYWYRQSLGQGPEFLIYFQGTGAADDSGLPNDRFFAVRPEGSVSTLKIQRTERGDSAVYLCASSLRTVSSPLHFGNGTRLTVT.

The chain uses TRBV7-9 and TRBJ1-6, with D maybe TRBD1 (5 bases). The CDR3 length is 16 residues. Between the trimmed V and J ends, which lost 0 bases and 6 bases, there was a span of 12 bases. Per germline, CDR1 SEHNR and CDR2 FQNEAQ (reference sequence). The CDR3 DNA sequence: TGTGCCAGCAGCTTAGCCGGGGGGTTAGTTAATTCACCCCTCCACTTT. It specifies CASSLAGGLVNSPLHF. Combining the CDR3 with reference TRBV7-9 and TRBJ1-6 gives the whole variable domain DTGVSQNPRHKITKRGQNVTFRCDPISEHNRLYWYRQTLGQGPEFLTYFQNEAQLEKSRLLSDRFSAERPKGSFSTLEIQRTEQGDSAMYLCASSLAGGLVNSPLHFGNGTRLTVT.